The rows below give T cell receptor beta chains drawn from one sample of a study of control samples from healthy donors and cancer patients. Data came from immunoSEQ multiplex PCR; TCRdb stores just in-frame clones and leaves some out. This table holds 90,000 or so clones, approximately 91% found once. The specimen sequenced was PBMCs. The receptor set was obtained from a woman aged 45-59 years with colorectal cancer. CDR3s include the opening cysteine and the closing phenylalanine or tryptophan. D genes are given only for firm matches. Clone size is given for some rows only: seen once, a few or many times, or a class if the clone is expanded.

D: TRBD1; J: TRBJ1-1; size: -; V: TRBV29-1; DNA: TGCAGCGTTGGACAGGGGTTTTCTGAAGCTTTCTTT; CDR3: CSVGQGFSEAFF
D: TRBD1; J: TRBJ1-2; size: -; V: TRBV3-1/TRBV3-2; DNA: TGTGCCAGCAGCCATAGTGACAGGGGAGTCCATGGCTACACCTTC; CDR3: CASSHSDRGVHGYTF
D: TRBD2; J: TRBJ2-1; size: -; V: TRBV4-1; DNA: TGCGCCAGCACCAGACTAGCGGGGGACAATGAGCAGTTCTTC; CDR3: CASTRLAGDNEQFF
D: TRBD1; J: TRBJ1-5; size: -; V: TRBV27; DNA: TGTGCCAGCAGTTCCTTCGGACAGGGCGGTCAGCCCCAGCATTTT; CDR3: CASSSFGQGGQPQHF
D: -; J: TRBJ2-1; size: -; V: TRBV2; DNA: TGTGCCAGCAGCAACATATACTCCTACAATGAGCAGTTCTTC; CDR3: CASSNIYSYNEQFF
D: -; J: TRBJ1-6; size: -; V: TRBV16; DNA: TGTGCCAGCAACCTCAGGGAGGGACGCAATTCACCCCTCCACTTT; CDR3: CASNLREGRNSPLHF
D: TRBD1; J: TRBJ2-5; size: -; V: TRBV5-1; DNA: TGCGCCAGCAGCTTGGCAATGGACAGGGAGACCCAGTACTTC; CDR3: CASSLAMDRETQYF
D: -; J: TRBJ2-5; size: -; V: TRBV6-2/TRBV6-3; DNA: TGTGCCAGCAGTTACTCGGGTTGGCGGGGCCAAGAGACCCAGTACTTC; CDR3: CASSYSGWRGQETQYF
D: TRBD1; J: TRBJ2-1; size: -; V: TRBV5-1; DNA: TGCGCCAGCAAAGACGGGACAGCCTACAATGAGCAGTTCTTC; CDR3: CASKDGTAYNEQFF
D: -; J: TRBJ1-1; size: -; V: TRBV2; DNA: TGTGCCAGCAGTGATATGGGGGGCGCGATGAACACTGAAGCTTTCTTT; CDR3: CASSDMGGAMNTEAFF
D: -; J: TRBJ1-6; size: -; V: TRBV2; DNA: TGTGCCAGCAGTGAAGGTGGGGGTTGGGTGGGCTCCTATAATTCACCCCTCCACTTT; CDR3: CASSEGGGWVGSYNSPLHF
D: TRBD1; J: TRBJ1-1; size: once; V: TRBV7-2; DNA: TGTGCCAGCAGCACCTTGACAGGGGGGAGCACTGAAGCTTTCTTT; CDR3: CASSTLTGGSTEAFF
D: -; J: TRBJ1-4; size: -; V: TRBV7-2; DNA: TGTGCCAGCAGCTTAGAGGGGGGAAGACCTAATGAAAAACTGTTTTTT; CDR3: CASSLEGGRPNEKLFF
D: -; J: TRBJ1-5; size: -; V: TRBV7-9; DNA: TGTGCCAGCAGCCACACCGGGACATCGGGGGGGGCCCAGCATTTT; CDR3: CASSHTGTSGGAQHF
D: TRBD2; J: TRBJ2-5; size: -; V: TRBV7-6; DNA: TGTGCCAGCAGCTTAAGCGGGGGGGCAAAAGAGACCCAGTACTTC; CDR3: CASSLSGGAKETQYF
D: -; J: TRBJ2-3; size: -; V: TRBV9; DNA: TGTGCCAGCAGCGTTAGCTCAGATACGCAGTATTTT; CDR3: CASSVSSDTQYF
D: -; J: TRBJ1-5; size: once; V: TRBV3-1/TRBV3-2; DNA: TGTGCCAGCAGCGGTACTACAGGGAATCAGCCCCAGCATTTT; CDR3: CASSGTTGNQPQHF
D: TRBD1; J: TRBJ1-3; size: -; V: TRBV5-4; DNA: TGTGCCAGCAGCCCAGGACAGGGGAGTTCTTGGGATTTT; CDR3: CASSPGQGSSWDF
D: -; J: TRBJ2-2; size: -; V: TRBV6-5; DNA: TGTGCCAGCAGTTACACCGCAGCCCGAACCGGGGAGCTGTTTTTT; CDR3: CASSYTAARTGELFF
D: -; J: TRBJ1-1; size: -; V: TRBV5-1; DNA: TGCGCCAGCAGCGTACAGGGACGATCGAACACTGAAGCTTTCTTT; CDR3: CASSVQGRSNTEAFF
D: -; J: TRBJ1-2; size: few; V: TRBV28; DNA: TGTGCCAGCAGTCAAGTTCCCGATGGGGGGTCCAGCTACACCTTC; CDR3: CASSQVPDGGSSYTF
D: -; J: TRBJ2-3; size: -; V: TRBV20-1; DNA: TGCAGTGCTGACTGGCAAGATACGCAGTATTTT; CDR3: CSADWQDTQYF
D: -; J: TRBJ2-3; size: -; V: TRBV7-2; DNA: TGTGCCAGCAGCGCGCCCCCTGTGGCAGATACGCAGTATTTT; CDR3: CASSAPPVADTQYF
D: -; J: TRBJ1-3; size: -; V: TRBV5-6; DNA: TGTGCCAGCAGCTTAAGTACCGGAAACACCATATATTTT; CDR3: CASSLSTGNTIYF
D: TRBD2; J: TRBJ2-1; size: -; V: TRBV6-6; DNA: TGTGCCAGCAGTAAAGTGGGACTATCCCACAATGAGCAGTTCTTC; CDR3: CASSKVGLSHNEQFF
D: -; J: TRBJ2-2; size: -; V: TRBV18; DNA: TGTGCCAGCTCACCACAAAACGGGGAGCTGTTTTTT; CDR3: CASSPQNGELFF
D: TRBD2; J: TRBJ2-1; size: -; V: TRBV4-1; DNA: TGCGCCAGCAGCCGTATGCTCGCAGGACTAGAGGTCGTGAGGAATGAGCAGTTCTTC; CDR3: CASSRMLAGLEVVRNEQFF
D: -; J: TRBJ1-2; size: -; V: TRBV6-5; DNA: TGTGCCAGCACCAAGAGCTCGAACTATGGCTACACCTTC; CDR3: CASTKSSNYGYTF
D: -; J: TRBJ1-5; size: -; V: TRBV6-6; DNA: TGTGCCAGCAGTTACTCGATTAACCCCAACAATCAGCCCCAGCATTTT; CDR3: CASSYSINPNNQPQHF
D: TRBD2; J: TRBJ2-1; size: -; V: TRBV29-1; DNA: TGCAGCGTTGAAGTTAGCGGGGGATACAATGAGCAGTTCTTC; CDR3: CSVEVSGGYNEQFF
D: TRBD2; J: TRBJ2-2; size: -; V: TRBV4-3; DNA: TGCGCCAGCAGCCGAGGACTAGCGGGGGCCTCGAACACCGGGGAGCTGTTTTTT; CDR3: CASSRGLAGASNTGELFF
D: -; J: TRBJ2-2; size: -; V: TRBV19; DNA: TGTGCCACCCACGGGGAGAACACCGGGGAGCTGTTTTTT; CDR3: CATHGENTGELFF
D: -; J: TRBJ1-1; size: few; V: TRBV29-1; DNA: TGCAGTGCCAGTACTCGGGGGGGCCCCCAGAACACTGAAGCTTTCTTT; CDR3: CSASTRGGPQNTEAFF
D: -; J: TRBJ1-1; size: -; V: TRBV3-1/TRBV3-2; DNA: TGTGCCAGCAGCCCCCATGCCCGGGGACGGCCTGAAGCTTTCTTT; CDR3: CASSPHARGRPEAFF
D: -; J: TRBJ1-4; size: -; V: TRBV9; DNA: TGTGCCAGCAGCGTAGCCAGTAATGAAAAACTGTTTTTT; CDR3: CASSVASNEKLFF
D: -; J: TRBJ1-3; size: -; V: TRBV14; DNA: TGTGCCAGCAGCCACCGGCTGGCGTTGGGGAGAAACTCTGGAAACACCATATATTTT; CDR3: CASSHRLALGRNSGNTIYF
D: -; J: TRBJ2-3; size: -; V: TRBV24-1; DNA: TGTGCCACCAGTGATTCGGACTTCACAGATACGCAGTATTTT; CDR3: CATSDSDFTDTQYF
D: TRBD1; J: TRBJ1-1; size: -; V: TRBV18; DNA: TGTGCCAGCTCACCAGGGACAGGGGGGAACACTGAAGCTTTCTTT; CDR3: CASSPGTGGNTEAFF